This TCR beta chain originates from a study of cytomegalovirus exposure and HLA in healthy donors. Whole-study findings and limits: A later analysis associated 15,000 or so TCR beta sequences with HLA alleles at a 0.05 false discovery rate. A later analysis found that most CMV-associated TCR beta chains appeared HLA-restricted.

As concerns this clone: Its specificity is unknown.

The PCR was carried out with 60 Vbeta primers and 13 Jbeta primers. TCRdb keeps only in-frame clones here, not all; method: immunoSEQ multiplex PCR. Of about 98,000 clones detected, about three quarters appear once; the ten largest clones hold roughly 1.4%. There are 15 residues in the CDR3. Germline loops: CDR1 ENHRY, CDR2 SYGVKD. V was shortened by 3 bases and J by 9 bases, with 15 bases between the two germline ends. The sequence came from a man between 35 and 55 years old in good health and CMV-seronegative. The chain is built from TRBV10-3 and TRBJ1-6, with D perhaps TRBD1 (6 bases). The specimen was PBMCs. This CDR3 is CAISEGSGDGSPLHF. CDR3 DNA sequence: TGTGCCATCAGTGAAGGATCAGGGGATGGTTCACCCCTCCACTTT.